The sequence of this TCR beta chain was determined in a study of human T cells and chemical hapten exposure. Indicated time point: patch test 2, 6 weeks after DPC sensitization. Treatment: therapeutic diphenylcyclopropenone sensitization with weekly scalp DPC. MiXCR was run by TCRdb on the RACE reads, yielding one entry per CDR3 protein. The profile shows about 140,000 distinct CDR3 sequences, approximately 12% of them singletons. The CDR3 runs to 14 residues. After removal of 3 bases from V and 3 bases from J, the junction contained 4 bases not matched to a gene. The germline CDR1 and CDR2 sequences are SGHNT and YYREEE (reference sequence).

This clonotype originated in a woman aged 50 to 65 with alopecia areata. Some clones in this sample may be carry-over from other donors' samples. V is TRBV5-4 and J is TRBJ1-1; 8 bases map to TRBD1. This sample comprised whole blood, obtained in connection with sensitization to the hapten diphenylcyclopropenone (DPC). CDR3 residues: CASSSRGLDTEAFF. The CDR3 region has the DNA TGTGCCAGCAGCTCCAGGGGGCTGGACACTGAAGCTTTCTTT. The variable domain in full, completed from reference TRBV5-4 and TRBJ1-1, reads ETGVTQSPTHLIKTRGQQVTLRCSSQSGHNTVSWYQQALGQGPQFIFQYYREEENGRGNFPPRFSGLQFPNYSSELNVNALELDDSALYLCASSSRGLDTEAFFGQGTRLTVV.